This is a list of T cell receptor beta chains from one sample in a study of blood T cell repertoires in COVID-19. Sequencing used immunoSEQ multiplex PCR; TCRdb keeps in-frame clones, though not all of them. The sample contains fewer than 250,000 clones, roughly nine tenths of which appear only once. The sequencing input was peripheral blood. All receptors derive from a middle-aged man with acute or convalescent COVID-19. Each CDR3 is given with its conserved first and last residue. A D gene is named only where the DNA matches it firmly. Size is omitted from some rows. Given values are once, few, many or a class for expanded clones.

>TRBD1|TRBJ1-5|TRBV19|-
CASSRSRDREIIQPQHF
TGTGCCAGTAGTAGATCCCGGGACAGGGAGATCATTCAGCCCCAGCATTTT
>-|TRBJ1-1|TRBV19|-
CASLDSMNTEAFF
TGTGCCAGTCTGGACAGCATGAACACTGAAGCTTTCTTT
>TRBD2|TRBJ2-1|TRBV5-4|-
CASSPPGLPSYNEQFF
TGTGCCAGCAGCCCCCCGGGACTACCTTCCTACAATGAGCAGTTCTTC
>-|TRBJ2-7|TRBV27|-
CASSPFGEFEQYF
TGTGCCAGCAGCCCGTTCGGGGAATTCGAGCAGTACTTC
>TRBD1|TRBJ1-1|TRBV10-2|-
CATDTGTGGMNTEAFF
TGCGCCACCGACACCGGGACAGGGGGCATGAACACTGAAGCTTTCTTT
>-|TRBJ2-2|TRBV7-2|-
CASSWSAGVAGELFF
TGTGCCAGCAGCTGGAGTGCCGGGGTGGCCGGGGAGCTGTTTTTT
>-|TRBJ2-7|TRBV19|-
CASSEHNSYEQYF
TGTGCCAGTAGTGAACACAACAGCTACGAGCAGTACTTC
>-|TRBJ2-4|TRBV10-3|-
CAISEGAAKNIQYF
TGTGCCATCAGTGAGGGGGCGGCCAAAAACATTCAGTACTTC
>-|TRBJ2-1|TRBV7-8|-
CASSLGATNVFHEQFF
TGTGCCAGCAGCCTGGGGGCGACTAATGTGTTCCATGAGCAGTTCTTC
>TRBD1|TRBJ2-5|TRBV7-2|-
CASSSDRGSQETQYF
TGTGCCAGCAGCTCAGACAGGGGAAGCCAAGAGACCCAGTACTTC
>-|TRBJ2-4|TRBV27|-
CASSFSSGGFTNIQYF
TGTGCCAGCAGTTTTTCCTCCGGGGGATTTACAAACATTCAGTACTTC
>TRBD1|TRBJ1-1|TRBV6-5|few
CASVFTGGRKRAFF
TGTGCCAGCGTTTTTACAGGGGGCAGAAAGAGAGCTTTCTTT
>TRBD2|TRBJ2-1|TRBV9|-
CASSVVIAGEQFF
TGTGCCAGCAGCGTAGTTATAGCGGGTGAGCAGTTCTTC
>TRBD2|TRBJ2-3|TRBV4-1|-
CASSQDPSGSLTDTQYF
TGCGCCAGCAGCCAAGATCCTAGCGGGAGCCTCACAGATACGCAGTATTTT
>-|TRBJ1-4|TRBV18|-
CASSASRSGNEKLFF
TGTGCCAGCTCAGCGTCAAGGTCGGGGAATGAAAAACTGTTTTTT
>-|TRBJ2-1|TRBV18|-
CASSPPQNDEQFF
TGTGCCAGCTCACCACCACAGAACGATGAGCAGTTCTTC
>TRBD2|TRBJ2-1|TRBV19|-
CASSGLAGGEQFF
TGTGCCAGTAGCGGACTAGCGGGGGGGGAGCAGTTCTTC
>TRBD2|TRBJ2-7|TRBV9|-
CASSVGGSRYEQYF
TGTGCCAGCAGCGTGGGGGGGTCCCGCTACGAGCAGTACTTC
>-|TRBJ1-4|TRBV6-6|-
CASSSTRQGLGEKLFF
TGTGCCAGCAGTTCTACTCGCCAGGGGTTGGGAGAAAAACTGTTTTTT
>-|TRBJ1-2|TRBV6-5|few
CASRSARGVGYGYTF
TGTGCCAGCAGATCAGCACGGGGGGTTGGGTATGGCTACACCTTC
>TRBD1|TRBJ1-1|TRBV10-3|-
CAISLTGGADSTEAFF
TGTGCCATCAGTTTGACAGGGGGCGCGGATAGCACTGAAGCTTTCTTT
>-|TRBJ1-6|TRBV6-6|-
CASSWDNYNSPLHF
TGTGCCAGCAGTTGGGACAATTATAATTCACCCCTCCACTTT
>-|TRBJ2-7|TRBV5-6|-
CASSLYTGHINYEQYF
TGTGCCAGCAGCTTGTACACGGGACACATAAACTACGAGCAGTACTTC
>-|TRBJ2-7|TRBV6-5|-
CASLGSGDRPYEQYF
TGTGCCAGCCTCGGAAGCGGAGATCGTCCCTACGAGCAGTACTTC
>-|TRBJ2-1|TRBV25-1|few
CASAYNREGGEQFF
TGTGCCAGCGCCTATAACCGGGAAGGAGGTGAGCAGTTCTTC
>-|TRBJ2-7|TRBV27|-
CASSREPEPYYEQYF
TGTGCCAGCAGCCGAGAGCCGGAGCCTTACTACGAGCAGTACTTC
>TRBD1|TRBJ1-2|TRBV9|-
CASSQPRGGTEFYGYTF
TGTGCCAGCAGCCAACCCCGGGGGGGGACAGAATTCTATGGCTACACCTTC
>TRBD1|TRBJ1-5|TRBV27|-
CASSSTGEDQPQHF
TGTGCCAGCAGCTCGACAGGGGAGGATCAGCCCCAGCATTTT
>-|TRBJ2-3|TRBV2|-
CASSEWAVTDTQYF
TGTGCCAGCAGTGAATGGGCCGTAACAGATACGCAGTATTTT
>-|TRBJ1-1|TRBV14|-
CASSPPKRKVNTEAFF
TGTGCCAGCAGCCCACCCAAGAGAAAAGTGAACACTGAAGCTTTCTTT
>TRBD2|TRBJ2-3|TRBV9|-
CASSTRGVVGDTQYF
TGTGCCAGCAGCACCCGGGGGGTCGTTGGGGATACGCAGTATTTT
>-|TRBJ2-7|TRBV7-9|-
CASSLDGGSSYEQYF
TGTGCCAGCAGCTTAGATGGGGGGTCCTCCTACGAGCAGTACTTC
>TRBD1|TRBJ1-4|TRBV19|-
CASSALTGSGEKLFF
TGTGCCAGTAGTGCGTTGACAGGGTCAGGAGAAAAACTGTTTTTT
>-|TRBJ1-5|TRBV19|-
CASSIRGGYSNQPQHF
TGTGCCAGTAGTATCCGAGGGGGTTATAGCAATCAGCCCCAGCATTTT
>TRBD1|TRBJ2-7|TRBV7-9|-
CASSFSDRVYEQYF
TGTGCCAGCAGCTTCTCCGACAGGGTCTACGAGCAGTACTTC
>-|TRBJ2-5|TRBV7-2|-
CASSSTQETQYF
TGTGCCAGCAGCTCGACACAAGAGACCCAGTACTTC
>TRBD1|TRBJ1-1|TRBV10-1|-
CASSEAQGANRAFF
TGCGCCAGCAGTGAAGCACAGGGGGCTAATAGAGCTTTCTTT
>-|TRBJ2-7|TRBV28|-
CASSPVVVEEQYF
TGTGCCAGCAGTCCTGTCGTTGTTGAGGAGCAGTACTTC
>-|TRBJ2-2|TRBV4-3|-
CASGEQGSTGELFF
TGCGCCAGCGGGGAACAGGGATCCACCGGGGAGCTGTTTTTT